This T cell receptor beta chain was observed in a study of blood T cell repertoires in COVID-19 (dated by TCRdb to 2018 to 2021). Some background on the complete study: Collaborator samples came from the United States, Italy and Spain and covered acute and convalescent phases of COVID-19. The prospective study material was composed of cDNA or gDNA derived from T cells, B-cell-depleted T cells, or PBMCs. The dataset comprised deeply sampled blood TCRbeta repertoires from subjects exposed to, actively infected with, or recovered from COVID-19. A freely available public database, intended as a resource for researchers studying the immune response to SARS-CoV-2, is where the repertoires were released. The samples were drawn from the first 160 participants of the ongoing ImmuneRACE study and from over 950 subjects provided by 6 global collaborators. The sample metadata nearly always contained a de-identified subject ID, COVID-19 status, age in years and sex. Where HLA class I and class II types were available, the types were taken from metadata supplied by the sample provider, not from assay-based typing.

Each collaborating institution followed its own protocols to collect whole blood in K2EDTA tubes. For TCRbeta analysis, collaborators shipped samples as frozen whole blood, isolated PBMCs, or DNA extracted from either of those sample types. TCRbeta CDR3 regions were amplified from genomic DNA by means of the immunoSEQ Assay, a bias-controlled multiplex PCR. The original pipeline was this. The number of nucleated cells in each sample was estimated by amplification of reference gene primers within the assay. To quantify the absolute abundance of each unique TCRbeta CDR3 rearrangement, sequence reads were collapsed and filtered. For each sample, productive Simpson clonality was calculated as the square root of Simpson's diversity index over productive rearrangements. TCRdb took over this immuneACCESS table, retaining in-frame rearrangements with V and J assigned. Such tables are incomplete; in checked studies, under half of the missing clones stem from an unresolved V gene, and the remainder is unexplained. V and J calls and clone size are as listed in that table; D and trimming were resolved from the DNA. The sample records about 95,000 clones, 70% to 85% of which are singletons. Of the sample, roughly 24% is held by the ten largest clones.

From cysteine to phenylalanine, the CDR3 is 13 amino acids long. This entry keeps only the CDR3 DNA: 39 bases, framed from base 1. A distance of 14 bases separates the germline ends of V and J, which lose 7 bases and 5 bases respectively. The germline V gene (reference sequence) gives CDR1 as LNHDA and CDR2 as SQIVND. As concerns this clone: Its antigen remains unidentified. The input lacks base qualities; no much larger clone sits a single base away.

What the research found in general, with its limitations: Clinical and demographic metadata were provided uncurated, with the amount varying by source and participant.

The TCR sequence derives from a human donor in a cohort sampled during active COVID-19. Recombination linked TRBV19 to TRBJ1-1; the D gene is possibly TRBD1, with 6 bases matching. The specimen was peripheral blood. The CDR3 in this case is CASTSERGTEAFF. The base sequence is TGTGCCAGTACCTCAGAGAGGGGGACTGAAGCTTTCTTT.